This TCR beta chain was sequenced in a study of neurological immune-mediated disorders (dated by TCRdb to between 2018 and 2021). Broadly, across the study: The study compared peripheral blood TCR-beta repertoires of HTLV-I-associated myelopathy (HAM/TSP) patients, multiple sclerosis patients and healthy controls using UMI-based sequencing. The 95 to 120 TCR-beta libraries covered PBMC samples along with longitudinal samples, technical triplicates, and paired sorted CD4+ and CD8+ T-cell subsets. Of the roughly 71 subjects in the cohort, around 15 were HAM/TSP patients, 34 were multiple sclerosis patients, and some 20 were healthy controls.

This clonotype was recorded many times. Its binding antigen is unknown. The junction does not match germline at one end; this may be a read error. Points the paper makes about the study in general: The highest TCR clonal expansion was observed in HAM/TSP patients, whereas the lowest was observed in MS patients, even when compared with healthy controls. No identical CDR3 amino acid sequences were found to be shared among expanded clones across subjects, suggesting that TCR-beta repertoires were private in all groups.

Unsorted PBMC libraries were generated from 2 million PBMCs stored in RNAlater at -80 °C until RNA extraction. PBMCs were separated from peripheral blood using Ficoll-Hypaque density gradient centrifugation and then cryopreserved in liquid nitrogen. To synthesize cDNA, template-switch 5'RACE was performed with a primer carrying a 10-nucleotide random unique molecular identifier so that each TCR transcript was tagged. Over 160 million TCR-beta sequences, covering 15-18 subjects, were produced in each sequencing run. The RNeasy kit was used to extract total RNA. TCR-beta VDJ regions were amplified with primers for the TCR constant region and the 5'RACE anchor, using the KAPA Real-time Library Amplification kit. Sample indexes and Illumina adaptors were added in a first PCR, after which library yield was increased in a second PCR. The roughly 650 bp TCR product was size-selected on a 2% E-gel SizeSelection system after Ampure bead purification. Before pooling, library quality was checked on a Bioanalyzer, concentration was measured with Qubit, and libraries were quantified with the Kapa Library Quantification kit. An Illumina HiSeq 2500 sequenced the libraries paired-end 2 x 150 bp. To increase sequence diversity, about 25-30% phiX was spiked into each library pool. For the original study's pipeline: Quality-filtered reads were processed with the UMI-based MiGEC pipeline, which removed over 75% of raw TCR sequences during error correction. IMGT germline references were used for aligning VDJ genes, and each clonotype was defined as a unique CDR3 amino acid sequence together with its V-J genes. VDJtools evaluated clonal expansion, Shannon diversity and CDR3 relatedness (CalcPairwiseDistances, ClusterSamples); CLCbio workbench built phylogenetic trees. A clone was classed as expanded if it had 8 or more unique UMIs, a cutoff based on coefficient-of-variation modelling across technical triplicates. TCRdb reprocessed the public reads (quality trimming at Q25 with fastp, clone calling with MiXCR) and kept in-frame beta chains. Each CDR3 protein gets just one entry, which takes the most common genes and DNA from the rows behind it. TCRdb's processing, not the authors' own work, is the source of the V and J calls. In all, the sample holds approximately 37,000 distinct CDR3 sequences, and around an eighth of those were seen once. In total, the top ten clones hold over 25% of the sample.

Sample: PBMCs. The TCR originated in a woman aged 50 to 60 with HTLV-1-associated myelopathy (HAM/TSP).

The sequenced DNA: TGTGTCAGCAGCTTAGATGTCCAAAACACCATATATTTT. Its protein is CVSSLDVQNTIYF. Recombination linked TRBV5-6 to TRBJ1-3, with no reliable assignment of the D segment. Including cysteine and phenylalanine, the CDR3 has 13 amino acids. Only CDR3 DNA remains: 39 bases, in frame from the first base. The germline V gene yields SGHDT for CDR1 and YYEEEE for CDR2.